One sample yielded the 21 T cell receptor beta chains listed below, sequenced in a study of T cell responses to AZD1222 COVID-19 vaccine. Profiling relied on immunoSEQ multiplex PCR, and the TCRdb table lists in-frame clones only, not all of them. The sample lists approximately 70,000 clones, about nine tenths occurring once. Sequenced material: peripheral blood, taken on day 0 of AZD1222 vaccination. The receptors were sampled from an adult in good health.

The rearrangement uses TRBV7-8 and TRBJ1-2; 7 nucleotides match TRBD1. The V and J ends lost 2 bases and 2 bases, in that order; junction bases with no gene match: 2. From germline, CDR1 is SGHVS and CDR2 FQNEAQ. The CDR3 extends over 14 amino acids. The CDR3 loop is CASSLRGGNYGYTF. The CDR3 region has the DNA TGTGCCAGCAGCTTAAGAGGGGGCAACTATGGCTACACCTTC.

The genes are TRBV3-1 (or the pseudogene TRBV3-2) and TRBJ2-5; 10 positions match TRBD2. This CDR3 region has 16 residues. With V trimmed by 1 base and J by 4 bases, 6 bases remained unmatched. Germline assignment: CDR1 LGHDT and CDR2 YNNKEL (reference sequence). Here the CDR3 reads CASSQALAGARETQYF. The CDR3 nucleotides read TGTGCCAGCAGCCAAGCCCTAGCGGGGGCCAGAGAGACCCAGTACTTC.

This chain uses TRBV20-1 with TRBJ2-1; no clear D. CDR3 size: 12 residues. Germline CDR1 reads DFQATT; CDR2 reads SNEGSKA (reference sequence). V lost 3 bases and J 5 bases, leaving 8 bases between the germline ends. The CDR3 sequence is CSASSENNEQFF. CDR3 bases: TGCAGTGCTAGTTCAGAAAACAATGAGCAGTTCTTC.

The chain joins TRBV5-1 to TRBJ1-6, with D possibly TRBD1 on 6 matching bases. Trimming took 4 bases from V and 7 from J, leaving 18 bases between them. Germline V gives CDR1 SGHRS, CDR2 YFSETQ. The CDR3 contains 16 residues. Written as DNA, the CDR3 is TGCGCCAGCAGCCCCCGGGGGGGCGAGAGAAATTCACCCCTCCACTTT. Translated, it gives CASSPRGGERNSPLHF.

This clone was observed a few times. The chain is built from TRBV29-1 and TRBJ1-1; weak D call: TRBD1 (6 bases). The length of the CDR3 is 11 residues. In germline, CDR1 is SQVTM, CDR2 ANQGSEA. Trimming stripped 6 bases from V and 9 bases from J, with 14 bases between. The CDR3 DNA reads TGCAGCGTCGATACAGGGAACAAAGCTTTCTTT. As protein: CSVDTGNKAFF.

The chain combines TRBV30 with TRBJ1-1; D gene uncertain. Per germline, CDR1 GTSNPN and CDR2 SVGIG (reference sequence). V was pared by 3 bases and J by 0 bases, with 20 bases between. The CDR3 has 17 residues. The CDR3 sequence is CAWRLGSDLSMNTEAFF. CDR3 nucleotide sequence: TGTGCCTGGAGGCTCGGGTCCGACCTCTCTATGAACACTGAAGCTTTCTTT.

This chain uses TRBV29-1 with TRBJ2-1; weak D call: TRBD2 (6 bases). Germline V gene data show CDR1 as SQVTM and CDR2 as ANQGSEA. CDR3 size: 12 residues. The germline V and J ends were trimmed by 1 base and 8 bases, with 9 bases remaining between them. The CDR3 loop reads CSVEGGLYEQFF. CDR3 coding DNA: TGCAGCGTTGAAGGCGGACTATATGAGCAGTTCTTC.

The chain combines TRBV7-2 with TRBJ2-1; 9 bases fit TRBD2. This CDR3 has 18 amino acids. V shed 1 base, J shed 9 bases, and the junction held 16 bases outside the gene matches. The germline CDR1 and CDR2 sequences are SGHTA and FQGNSA. The CDR3, as DNA: TGTGCCAGCAGCTTAGTGGTAGCGGGGGTACCCCAACAGGGTGAGCAGTTCTTC. This translates into CASSLVVAGVPQQGEQFF.

The chain employs TRBV6-2 or TRBV6-3 and TRBJ2-7, with a weak D call TRBD2 (5 bases). Germline V CDR1 and CDR2: MNHEY, SVGEGT. The CDR3 has 13 residues. Trimming cost V 5 bases and J 1 base, with 9 bases left between them. The CDR3 loop is CASSPGESYEQYF. The CDR3 nucleotides read TGTGCCAGCAGTCCCGGGGAGTCCTACGAGCAGTACTTC.

The chain joins TRBV6-5 to TRBJ1-2; unclear D gene. V was shortened by 0 bases and J by 4 bases, with 15 bases between the two germline ends. This CDR3 has 16 residues. From germline, CDR1 is MNHEY and CDR2 SVGAGI. The CDR3 sequence: CASSYSRLVGSYGYTF. CDR3 bases: TGTGCCAGCAGTTACTCGCGTCTGGTGGGAAGCTATGGCTACACCTTC.

V usage is TRBV10-3 and J usage is TRBJ1-1; D is ambiguous. The CDR3 contains 16 residues. Germline CDR1 ENHRY, CDR2 SYGVKD. The ends were cut back, 2 bases at V and 0 bases at J, with 13 bases in the middle. The CDR3 bases are TGTGCCATCAGTGAGGGCGGACTAGGGTTGAACACTGAAGCTTTCTTT. This codes for CAISEGGLGLNTEAFF.

The V call is TRBV10-3, the J call TRBJ1-6; D uncertain. Looked up from germline, CDR1 is ENHRY and CDR2 is SYGVKD. V gave up 0 bases and J gave up 5 bases, with 8 bases separating them. The CDR3 loop spans 15 amino acids. CDR3 nucleotides: TGTGCCATCAGTGAGTCATACCAGGATAATTCACCCCTCCACTTT. This encodes CAISESYQDNSPLHF.

This chain links TRBV7-8 with TRBJ2-7; D gene uncertain. Germline loops: CDR1 SGHVS, CDR2 FQNEAQ. V was trimmed by 5 bases and J by 3 bases, leaving 5 bases between them. The CDR3 sequence is 11 residues long. Written as DNA, the CDR3 is TGTGCCAGCAGCCGGAACTACGAGCAGTACTTC. Amino acid sequence: CASSRNYEQYF.

The rearrangement links TRBV11-3 to TRBJ2-5; TRBD2 agrees at 8 bases. CDR1 is SGHNT and CDR2 is YENEEA in the germline V gene. V lost 5 bases to trimming and J lost 8 bases; unmatched junction nucleotides: 7. CDR3 length equals 13 residues. CDR3 nucleotide sequence: TGTGCCAGCAGCACGGGACTAGATAGTACCCAGTACTTC. Its protein is CASSTGLDSTQYF.

V and J are TRBV7-9 and TRBJ1-1; no firm D call. CDR1 is SEHNR, CDR2 FQNEAQ, per germline (reference sequence). Trimming removed 0 bases from V and 0 bases from J, with 17 bases in between. CDR3 size: 18 residues. CDR3 sequence reads: CASSLAWGGGRMNTEAFF. The CDR3 coding sequence is TGTGCCAGCAGCTTAGCTTGGGGTGGAGGGCGGATGAACACTGAAGCTTTCTTT.

This chain joins TRBV6-5 and TRBJ2-1, with 8 bases aligning to TRBD2. CDR3 length: 14 amino acids. Trimming removed 3 bases from V and 6 bases from J; junction bases left unmatched: 4. CDR1 MNHEY and CDR2 SVGAGI come from the germline V gene. The CDR3 DNA sequence: TGTGCCAGCAGTTATGGGACTAGACGCAATGAGCAGTTCTTC. It is translated as CASSYGTRRNEQFF.

The chain couples TRBV9 to TRBJ1-2; D gene unclear. Trimming removed 4 bases from V and 5 bases from J, with 18 bases in between. CDR1 and CDR2 from the germline V gene are SGDLS and YYNGEE. The CDR3 spans 15 residues. This chain's CDR3 is CASSITSSFMYGYTF. In DNA, the CDR3 is TGTGCCAGCAGCATAACTAGTTCGTTTATGTATGGCTACACCTTC.

CDR3: CATLLPLNGYTF. CDR3 in DNA: TGTGCCACCCTTCTCCCACTCAATGGCTACACCTTC. The chain combines TRBV28 with TRBJ1-2; D unclear. V lost 10 bases and J 6 bases, leaving 15 bases between the germline ends. The CDR3 consists of 12 residues. Germline values: CDR1 MDHEN, CDR2 SYDVKM.

The CDR3 protein is CASSSSYANTEAFF. Written as DNA, the CDR3 is TGTGCCAGCAGCTCCTCCTACGCGAACACTGAAGCTTTCTTT. The chain uses TRBV7-6 and TRBJ1-1, with unresolved D. V dropped 4 bases and J dropped 1 base, with 10 bases sitting between them. Germline CDR1 SGHVS, CDR2 FNYEAQ. The CDR3 sequence is 14 residues long.

This chain links TRBV6-1 with TRBJ2-3; TRBD1 or TRBD2 may be the D gene (5 bases each). Germline V lookup: CDR1 MNHNS, CDR2 SASEGT. The CDR3 runs 15 residues. Trimming cost V 1 base and J 0 bases, with 8 bases left between them. This CDR3 is CASSEGGRSTDTQYF. In DNA, the CDR3 is TGTGCCAGCAGTGAAGGGGGACGAAGCACAGATACGCAGTATTTT.

This rearrangement joins TRBV9 to TRBJ2-7; D may match TRBD1 or TRBD2 (6 bases each). The germline CDR1 and CDR2 sequences are SGDLS and YYNGEE. The CDR3 loop spans 15 amino acids. The germline V and J ends were trimmed by 0 bases and 5 bases, with 15 bases remaining between them. This CDR3 reads CASSVATGAPNEQYF. The DNA for the CDR3 is TGTGCCAGCAGCGTAGCGACGGGGGCCCCAAACGAGCAGTACTTC.